The source of this T cell receptor beta chain is a study of blood T cell repertoires in COVID-19. Using immunoSEQ multiplex PCR, the repertoire was profiled, and TCRdb retains in-frame clones only, with some absent. This table holds roughly 230,000 clones, under 90% found once. Individuals drawn from 24 US areas were about 18 to 100 years old. Participants had their cohort set by participant-reported clinical history. The CDR3 is made up of 15 amino acids. In germline, CDR1 is SGDLS, CDR2 YYNGEE. V was cut by 4 bases and J by 2 bases, with 15 bases left in between. The sequence was obtained from a woman aged 60-75 years who had recovered from COVID-19. The chain couples TRBV9 to TRBJ2-5, with a tentative D call TRBD1 (6 bases). Sequences were obtained from PBMCs or T cells enriched from blood (not recorded which). The DNA for the CDR3 is TGTGCCAGCAGCTTCGCCCCGGGACAACAAGAGACCCAGTACTTC. Its protein product is CASSFAPGQQETQYF.